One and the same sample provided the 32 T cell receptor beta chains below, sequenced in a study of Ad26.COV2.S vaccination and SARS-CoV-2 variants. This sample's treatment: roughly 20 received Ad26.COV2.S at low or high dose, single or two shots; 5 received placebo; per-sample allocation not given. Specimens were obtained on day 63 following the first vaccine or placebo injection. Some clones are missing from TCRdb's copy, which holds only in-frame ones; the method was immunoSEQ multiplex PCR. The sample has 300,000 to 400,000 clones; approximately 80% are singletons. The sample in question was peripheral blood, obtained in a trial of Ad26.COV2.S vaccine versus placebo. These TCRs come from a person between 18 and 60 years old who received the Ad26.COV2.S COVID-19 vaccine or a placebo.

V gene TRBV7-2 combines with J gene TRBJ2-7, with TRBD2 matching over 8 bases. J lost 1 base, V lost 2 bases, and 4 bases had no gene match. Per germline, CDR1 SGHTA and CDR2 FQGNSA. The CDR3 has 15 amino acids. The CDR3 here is CASSLRGGGSYEQYF. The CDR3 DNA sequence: TGTGCCAGCAGCTTAAGAGGCGGGGGGTCCTACGAGCAGTACTTC.

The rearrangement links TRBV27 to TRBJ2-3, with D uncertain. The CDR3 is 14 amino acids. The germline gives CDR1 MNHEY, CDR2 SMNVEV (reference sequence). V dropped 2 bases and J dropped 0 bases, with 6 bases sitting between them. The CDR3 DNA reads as TGTGCCAGCAGTTTACGCCCTAGCACAGATACGCAGTATTTT. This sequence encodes CASSLRPSTDTQYF.

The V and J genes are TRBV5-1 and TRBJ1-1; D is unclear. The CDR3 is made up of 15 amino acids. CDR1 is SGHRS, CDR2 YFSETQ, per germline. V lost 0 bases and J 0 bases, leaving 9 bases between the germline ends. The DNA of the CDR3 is TGCGCCAGCAGCTTGGTCCCAAATATGAACACTGAAGCTTTCTTT. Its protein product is CASSLVPNMNTEAFF. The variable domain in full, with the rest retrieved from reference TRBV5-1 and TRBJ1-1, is KAGVTQTPRYLIKTRGQQVTLSCSPISGHRSVSWYQQTPGQGLQFLFEYFSETQRNKGNFPGRFSGRQFSNSRSEMNVSTLELGDSALYLCASSLVPNMNTEAFFGQGTRLTVV.

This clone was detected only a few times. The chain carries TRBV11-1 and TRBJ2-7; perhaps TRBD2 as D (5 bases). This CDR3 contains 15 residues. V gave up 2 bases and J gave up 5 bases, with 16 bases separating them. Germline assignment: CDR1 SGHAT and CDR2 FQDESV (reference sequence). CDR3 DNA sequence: TGTGCCAGCAGCTTAAGGACGGGGAGAGTAAACGAGCAGTACTTC. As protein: CASSLRTGRVNEQYF.

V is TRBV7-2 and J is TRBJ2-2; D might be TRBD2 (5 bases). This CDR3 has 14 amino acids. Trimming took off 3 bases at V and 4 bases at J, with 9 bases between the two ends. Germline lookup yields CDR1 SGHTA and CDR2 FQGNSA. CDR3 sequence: CASSFERRTGELFF. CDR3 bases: TGTGCCAGCAGCTTTGAGCGGCGCACCGGGGAGCTGTTTTTT.

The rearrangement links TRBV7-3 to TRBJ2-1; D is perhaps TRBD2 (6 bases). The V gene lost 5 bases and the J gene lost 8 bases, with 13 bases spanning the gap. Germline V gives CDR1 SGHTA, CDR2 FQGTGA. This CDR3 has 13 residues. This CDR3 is CASSPAGRDEQFF. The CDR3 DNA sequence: TGTGCCAGCAGCCCCGCGGGAAGGGATGAGCAGTTCTTC.

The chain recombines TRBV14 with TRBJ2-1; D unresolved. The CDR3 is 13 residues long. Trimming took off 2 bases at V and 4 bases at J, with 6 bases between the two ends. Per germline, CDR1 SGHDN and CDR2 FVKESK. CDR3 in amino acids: CASSQRLYNEQFF. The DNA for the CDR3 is TGTGCCAGCAGCCAACGCTTATACAATGAGCAGTTCTTC. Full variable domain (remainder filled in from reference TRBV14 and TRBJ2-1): EAGVTQFPSHSVIEKGQTVTLRCDPISGHDNLYWYRRVMGKEIKFLLHFVKESKQDESGMPNNRFLAERTGGTYSTLKVQPAELEDSGVYFCASSQRLYNEQFFGPGTRLTVL.

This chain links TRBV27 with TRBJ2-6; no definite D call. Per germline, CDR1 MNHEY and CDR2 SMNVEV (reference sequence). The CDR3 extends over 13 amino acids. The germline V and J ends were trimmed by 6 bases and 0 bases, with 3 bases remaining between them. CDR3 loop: CASSLSGANVLTF. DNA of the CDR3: TGTGCCAGCAGCCTCTCTGGGGCCAACGTCCTGACTTTC.

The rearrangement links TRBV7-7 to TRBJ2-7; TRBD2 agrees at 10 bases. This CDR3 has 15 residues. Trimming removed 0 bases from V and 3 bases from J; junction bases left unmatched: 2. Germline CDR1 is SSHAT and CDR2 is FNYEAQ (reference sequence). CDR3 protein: CASSLALAGDYEQYF. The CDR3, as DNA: TGTGCCAGCAGCTTAGCCCTAGCGGGGGACTACGAGCAGTACTTC.

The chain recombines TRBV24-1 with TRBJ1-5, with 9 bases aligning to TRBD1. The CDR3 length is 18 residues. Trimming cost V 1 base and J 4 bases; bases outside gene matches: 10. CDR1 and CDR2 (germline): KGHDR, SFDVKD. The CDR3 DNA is TGTGCCACCAGTGATTTTGGGGGACAGGGTCTACATAATCAGCCCCAGCATTTT. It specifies CATSDFGGQGLHNQPQHF.

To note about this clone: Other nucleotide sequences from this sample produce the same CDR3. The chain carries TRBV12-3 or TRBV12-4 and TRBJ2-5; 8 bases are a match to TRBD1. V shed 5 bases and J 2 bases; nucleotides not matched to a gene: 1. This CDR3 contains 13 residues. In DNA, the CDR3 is TGTGCCAGCAGTAACAGGGGGCAAGAGACCCAGTACTTC. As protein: CASSNRGQETQYF.

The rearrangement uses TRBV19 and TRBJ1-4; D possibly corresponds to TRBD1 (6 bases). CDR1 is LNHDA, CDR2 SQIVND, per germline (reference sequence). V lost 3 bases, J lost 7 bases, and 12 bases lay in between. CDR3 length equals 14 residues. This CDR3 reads CASSITRGGEKLFF. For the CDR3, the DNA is TGTGCCAGTAGTATTACCAGGGGTGGTGAAAAACTGTTTTTT.

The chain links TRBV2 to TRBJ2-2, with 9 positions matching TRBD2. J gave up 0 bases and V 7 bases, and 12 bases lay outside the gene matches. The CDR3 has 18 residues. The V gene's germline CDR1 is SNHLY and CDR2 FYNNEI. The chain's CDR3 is CASNMGPGLAANTGELFF. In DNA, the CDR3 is TGTGCCAGCAATATGGGACCGGGACTAGCCGCGAACACCGGGGAGCTGTTTTTT.

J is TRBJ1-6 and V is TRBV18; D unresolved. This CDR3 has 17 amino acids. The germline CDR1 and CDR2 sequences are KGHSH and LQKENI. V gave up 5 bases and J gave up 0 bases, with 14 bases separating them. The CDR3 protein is CASSGGLRSSYNSPLHF. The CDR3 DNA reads TGTGCCAGCTCAGGCGGACTGCGGAGCTCCTATAATTCACCCCTCCACTTT.

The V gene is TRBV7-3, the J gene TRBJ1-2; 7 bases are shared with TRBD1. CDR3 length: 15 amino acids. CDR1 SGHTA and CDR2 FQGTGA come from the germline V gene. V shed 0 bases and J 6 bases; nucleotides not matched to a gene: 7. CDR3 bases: TGTGCCAGCAGCTTAACTGGGACAGAGGGGGATGGCTACACCTTC. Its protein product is CASSLTGTEGDGYTF.

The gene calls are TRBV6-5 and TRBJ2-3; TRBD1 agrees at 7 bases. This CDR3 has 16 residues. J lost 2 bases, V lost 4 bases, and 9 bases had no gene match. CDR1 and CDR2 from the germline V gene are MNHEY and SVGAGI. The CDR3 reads CASSFGDSFYTDTQYF. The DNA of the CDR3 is TGTGCCAGCAGTTTCGGGGACAGTTTCTACACAGATACGCAGTATTTT.

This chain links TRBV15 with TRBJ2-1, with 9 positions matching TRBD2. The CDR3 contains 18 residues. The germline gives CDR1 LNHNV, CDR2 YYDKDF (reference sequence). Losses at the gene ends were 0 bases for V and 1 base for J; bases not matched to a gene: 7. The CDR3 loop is CATSRDMLAGSSYNEQFF. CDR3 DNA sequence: TGTGCCACCAGCAGAGATATGCTAGCGGGGTCATCCTACAATGAGCAGTTCTTC. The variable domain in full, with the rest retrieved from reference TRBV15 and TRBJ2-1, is DAMVIQNPRYQVTQFGKPVTLSCSQTLNHNVMYWYQQKSSQAPKLLFHYYDKDFNNEADTPDNFQSRRPNTSFCFLDIRSPGLGDTAMYLCATSRDMLAGSSYNEQFFGPGTRLTVL.

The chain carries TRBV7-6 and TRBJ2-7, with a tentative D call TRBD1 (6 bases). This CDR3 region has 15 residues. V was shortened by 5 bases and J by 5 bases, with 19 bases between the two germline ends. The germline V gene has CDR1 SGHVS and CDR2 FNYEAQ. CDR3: CASSARGGSGDEQYF. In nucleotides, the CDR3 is TGTGCCAGCAGCGCACGAGGGGGTTCCGGTGACGAGCAGTACTTC.

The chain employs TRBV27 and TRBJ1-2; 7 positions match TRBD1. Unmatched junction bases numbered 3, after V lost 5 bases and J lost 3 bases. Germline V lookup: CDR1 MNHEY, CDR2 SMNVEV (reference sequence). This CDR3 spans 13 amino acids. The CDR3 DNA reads TGTGCCAGCAGTGAAGGACAGGACTATGGCTACACCTTC. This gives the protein CASSEGQDYGYTF.

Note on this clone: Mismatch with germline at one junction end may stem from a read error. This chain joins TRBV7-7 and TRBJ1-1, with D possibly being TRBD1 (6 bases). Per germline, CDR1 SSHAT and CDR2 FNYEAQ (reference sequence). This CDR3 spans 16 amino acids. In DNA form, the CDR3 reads TGTGCTAGCAGCTTAGCCCCCCCGACAGGCGCCACTGAAGCTTTCTTT. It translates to CASSLAPPTGATEAFF.

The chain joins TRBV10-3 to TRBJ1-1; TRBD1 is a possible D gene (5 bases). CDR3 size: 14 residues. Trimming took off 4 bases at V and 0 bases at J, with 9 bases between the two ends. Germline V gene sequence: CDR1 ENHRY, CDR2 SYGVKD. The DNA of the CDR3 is TGTGCCATCAGTGCGGACATTTTGAACACTGAAGCTTTCTTT. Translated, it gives CAISADILNTEAFF.

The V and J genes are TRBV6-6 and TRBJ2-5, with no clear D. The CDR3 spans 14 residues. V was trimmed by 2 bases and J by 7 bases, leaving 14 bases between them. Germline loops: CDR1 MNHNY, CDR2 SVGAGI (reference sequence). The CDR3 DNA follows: TGTGCCAGCAGTTACAGGTCTGGGCGTGGGACCCAGTACTTC. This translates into CASSYRSGRGTQYF.

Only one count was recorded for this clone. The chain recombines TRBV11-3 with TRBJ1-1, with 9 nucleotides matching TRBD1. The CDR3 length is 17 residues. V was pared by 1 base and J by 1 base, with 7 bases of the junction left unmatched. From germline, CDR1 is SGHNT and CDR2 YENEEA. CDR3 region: CASSLARGTGRNTEAFF. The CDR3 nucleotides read TGTGCCAGCAGCTTAGCGAGGGGGACAGGGAGGAACACTGAAGCTTTCTTT.

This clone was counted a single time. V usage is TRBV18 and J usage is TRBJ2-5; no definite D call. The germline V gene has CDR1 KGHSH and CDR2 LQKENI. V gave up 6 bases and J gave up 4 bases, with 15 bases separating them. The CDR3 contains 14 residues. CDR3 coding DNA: TGTGCCAGCTCCCAACTTATAGCCTCAGAGACCCAGTACTTC. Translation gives CASSQLIASETQYF.

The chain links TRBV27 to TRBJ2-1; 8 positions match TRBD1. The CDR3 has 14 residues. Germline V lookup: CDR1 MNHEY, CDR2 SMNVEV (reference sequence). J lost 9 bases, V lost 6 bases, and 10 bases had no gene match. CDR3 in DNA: TGTGCCAGCAGGGTGACAGGGGCCTTCATTGAGCAGTTCTTC. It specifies CASRVTGAFIEQFF.

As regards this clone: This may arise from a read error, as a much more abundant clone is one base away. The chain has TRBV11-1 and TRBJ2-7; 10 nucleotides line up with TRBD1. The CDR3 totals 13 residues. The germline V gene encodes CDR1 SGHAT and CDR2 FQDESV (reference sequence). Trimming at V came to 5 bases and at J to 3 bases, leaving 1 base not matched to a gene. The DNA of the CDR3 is TGTGCCAGCAGCCGGGACAGGGGCTACGAGCAGTACTTC. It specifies CASSRDRGYEQYF.

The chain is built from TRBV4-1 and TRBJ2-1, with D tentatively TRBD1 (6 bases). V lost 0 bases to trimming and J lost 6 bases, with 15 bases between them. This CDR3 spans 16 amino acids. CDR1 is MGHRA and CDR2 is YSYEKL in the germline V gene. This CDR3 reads CASSQEPRQDRNEQFF. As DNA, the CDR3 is TGCGCCAGCAGCCAAGAACCCAGACAGGACCGCAATGAGCAGTTCTTC.

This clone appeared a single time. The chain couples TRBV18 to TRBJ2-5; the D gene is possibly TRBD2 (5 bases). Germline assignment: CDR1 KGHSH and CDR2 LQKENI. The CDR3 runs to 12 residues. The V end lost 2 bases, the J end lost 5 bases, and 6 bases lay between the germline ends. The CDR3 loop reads CASSPSGETQYF. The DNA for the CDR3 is TGTGCCAGCTCACCATCGGGGGAGACCCAGTACTTC.

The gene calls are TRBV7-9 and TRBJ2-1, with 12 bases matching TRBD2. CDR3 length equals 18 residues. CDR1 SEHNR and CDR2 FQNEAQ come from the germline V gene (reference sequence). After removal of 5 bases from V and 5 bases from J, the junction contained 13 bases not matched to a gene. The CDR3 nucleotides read TGTGCCAGCAGCCCTGTCAGATCGACTAGCGGGAGAGACAATGAGCAGTTCTTC. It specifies CASSPVRSTSGRDNEQFF.

The CDR3 nucleotides are TGTGCCAGCAGCACCGGGACGGGGCGGGGGTCAGTCTCCACAGATACGCAGTATTTT. Translation: CASSTGTGRGSVSTDTQYF. The chain couples TRBV21-1 to TRBJ2-3; the table's D call, TRBD2, has no DNA check behind it. TRBV21-1 is recorded as a pseudogene. The CDR3 covers 19 residues.

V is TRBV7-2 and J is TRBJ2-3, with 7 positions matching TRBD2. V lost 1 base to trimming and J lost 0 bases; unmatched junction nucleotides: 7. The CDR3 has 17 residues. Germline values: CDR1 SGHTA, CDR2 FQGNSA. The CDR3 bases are TGTGCCAGCAGCTTAGTGGGGCGGGGGTTTAGCACAGATACGCAGTATTTT. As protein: CASSLVGRGFSTDTQYF.

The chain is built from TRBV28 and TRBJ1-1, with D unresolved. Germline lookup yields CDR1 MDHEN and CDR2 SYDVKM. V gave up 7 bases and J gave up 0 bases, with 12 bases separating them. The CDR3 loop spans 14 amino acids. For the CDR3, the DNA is TGTGCCAGCAATTCCGACGGATTGAACACTGAAGCTTTCTTT. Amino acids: CASNSDGLNTEAFF.